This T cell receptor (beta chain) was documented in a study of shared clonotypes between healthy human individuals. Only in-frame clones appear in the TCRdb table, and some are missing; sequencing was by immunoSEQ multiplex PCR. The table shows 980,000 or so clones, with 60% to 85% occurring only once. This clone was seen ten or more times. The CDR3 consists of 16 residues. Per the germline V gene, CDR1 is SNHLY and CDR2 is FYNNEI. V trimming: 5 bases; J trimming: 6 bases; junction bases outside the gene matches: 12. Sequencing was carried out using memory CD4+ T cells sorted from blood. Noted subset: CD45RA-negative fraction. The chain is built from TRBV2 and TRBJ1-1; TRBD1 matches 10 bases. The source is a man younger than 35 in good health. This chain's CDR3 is CASSKRLGQGEPEAFF. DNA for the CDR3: TGTGCCAGCAGTAAACGCCTAGGACAGGGGGAACCTGAAGCTTTCTTT.